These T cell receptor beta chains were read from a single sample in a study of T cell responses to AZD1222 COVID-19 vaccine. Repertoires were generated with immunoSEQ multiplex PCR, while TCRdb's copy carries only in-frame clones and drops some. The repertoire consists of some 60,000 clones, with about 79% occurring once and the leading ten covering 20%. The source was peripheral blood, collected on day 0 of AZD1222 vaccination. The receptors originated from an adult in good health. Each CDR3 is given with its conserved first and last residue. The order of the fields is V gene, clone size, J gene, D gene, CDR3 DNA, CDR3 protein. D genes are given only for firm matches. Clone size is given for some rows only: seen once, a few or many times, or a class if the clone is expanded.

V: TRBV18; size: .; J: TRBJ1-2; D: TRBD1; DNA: TGTGCCAGCTCACCTTCCACAGGGGGCACCGGTGGCTACACCTTC; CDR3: CASSPSTGGTGGYTF
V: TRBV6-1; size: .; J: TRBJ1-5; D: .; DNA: TGTGCCAGCAGTGAAGCGCTTCGGCAGCCCCAGCATTTT; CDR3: CASSEALRQPQHF
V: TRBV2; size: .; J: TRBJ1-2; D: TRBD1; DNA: TGTGCCAGCAGTGAAGGGACAGGTCTTTATGGCTACACCTTC; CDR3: CASSEGTGLYGYTF
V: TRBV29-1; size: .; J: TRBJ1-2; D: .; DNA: TGCAGCGTTGAAGGTGTGGGGGGTGGCTACACCTTC; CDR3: CSVEGVGGGYTF
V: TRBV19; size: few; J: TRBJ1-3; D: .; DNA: TGTGCCAGTAGTATTTGGGGAAAGACTTACTCTGGAAACACCATATATTTT; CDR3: CASSIWGKTYSGNTIYF
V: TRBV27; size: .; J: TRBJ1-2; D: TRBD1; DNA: TGTGCCAGCAGTTTATACGACAGGGCTGGCTACACCTTC; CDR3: CASSLYDRAGYTF
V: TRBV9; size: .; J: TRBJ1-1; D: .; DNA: TGTGCCAGCAGCGTAGGCGGATTCATGAACACTGAAGCTTTCTTT; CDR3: CASSVGGFMNTEAFF
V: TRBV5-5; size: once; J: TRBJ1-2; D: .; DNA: TGTGCCAGCAGCTTCTCTCCTCATGACTATGGCTACACCTTC; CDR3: CASSFSPHDYGYTF
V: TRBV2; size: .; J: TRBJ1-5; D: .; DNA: TGTGCCAGCAGTGAATGGGATAGCAATCAGCCCCAGCATTTT; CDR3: CASSEWDSNQPQHF
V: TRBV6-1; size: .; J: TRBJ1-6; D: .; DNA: TGTGCCAGCAGTGAGCCGACAGGTCTTGCACCCCTCCACTTT; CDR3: CASSEPTGLAPLHF
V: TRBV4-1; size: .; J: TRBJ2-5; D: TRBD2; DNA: TGCGCCAGCAGCCAAGGGGCTAGCGGGAGGGCCCAAGAGACCCAGTACTTC; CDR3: CASSQGASGRAQETQYF
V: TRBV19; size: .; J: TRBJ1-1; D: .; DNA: TGTGCCAGTATATCCCACTCAGCGAGTAGGGGAGGCACTGAAGCTTTCTTT; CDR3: CASISHSASRGGTEAFF
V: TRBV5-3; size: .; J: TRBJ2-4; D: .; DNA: TGTGCCAGAAACCTCGGGGGAGCCAAAAACATTCAGTACTTC; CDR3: CARNLGGAKNIQYF
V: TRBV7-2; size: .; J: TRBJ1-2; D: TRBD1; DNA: TGTGCCAGCAGCCCTGGGACAGGAAGGGAAAGCTACACCTTC; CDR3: CASSPGTGRESYTF
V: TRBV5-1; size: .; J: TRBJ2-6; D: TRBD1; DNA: TGCGCCAGCAGCCTGGGACAGGGGTCTGGGGCCAACGTCCTGACTTTC; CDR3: CASSLGQGSGANVLTF
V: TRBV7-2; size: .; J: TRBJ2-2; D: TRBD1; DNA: TGTGCCAGCAGCTTCTACAGGGGTAACACCGGGGAGCTGTTTTTT; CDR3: CASSFYRGNTGELFF
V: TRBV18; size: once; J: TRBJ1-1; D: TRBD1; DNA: TGTGCCAGCTCAAGGACAGGGACTTTGGACACTGAAGCTTTCTTT; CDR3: CASSRTGTLDTEAFF
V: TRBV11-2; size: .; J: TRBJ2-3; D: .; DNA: TGTGCCAGCAGCTTAGGACAGAGCACAGATACGCAGTATTTT; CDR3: CASSLGQSTDTQYF
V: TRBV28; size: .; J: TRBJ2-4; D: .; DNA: TGTGCCAGCAGTTTAGAGGGGCAAAACATTCAGTACTTC; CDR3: CASSLEGQNIQYF
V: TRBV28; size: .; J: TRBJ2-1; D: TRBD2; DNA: TGTGCCAGCAGTTTCGAGGGAATGGGACTAGCGGGAGGTAGCCCCTACAATGAGCAGTTCTTC; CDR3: CASSFEGMGLAGGSPYNEQFF
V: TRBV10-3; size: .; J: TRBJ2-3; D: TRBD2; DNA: TGTGCCATCAGCCCCGGGGTGGCGGGAGGCCCAGATACGCAGTATTTT; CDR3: CAISPGVAGGPDTQYF
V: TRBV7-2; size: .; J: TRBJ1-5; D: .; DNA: TGTGCCAGCAGCTTAGCCGGGGGTGGTCAGCCCCAGCATTTT; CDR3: CASSLAGGGQPQHF
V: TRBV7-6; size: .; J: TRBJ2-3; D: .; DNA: TGTGCCAGCAGCCGGGGGCGGGGGAACACAGATACGCAGTATTTT; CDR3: CASSRGRGNTDTQYF
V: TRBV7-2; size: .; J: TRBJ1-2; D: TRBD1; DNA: TGTGCCAGCAGCTTAGGGTCAGGGGGCGACTATGGCTACACCTTC; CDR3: CASSLGSGGDYGYTF
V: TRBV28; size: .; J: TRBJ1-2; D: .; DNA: TGTGCCAGCAGTTTAGGTCGCTATGGCTACACCTTC; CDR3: CASSLGRYGYTF
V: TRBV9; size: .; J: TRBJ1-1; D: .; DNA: TGTGCCAGCAGCGTAGGGGAGGGGGGCACTGAAGCTTTCTTT; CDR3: CASSVGEGGTEAFF
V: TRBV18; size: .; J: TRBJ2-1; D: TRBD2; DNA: TGTGCCAGCTCACAGACTAGCGTATCCTACAATGAGCAGTTCTTC; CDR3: CASSQTSVSYNEQFF
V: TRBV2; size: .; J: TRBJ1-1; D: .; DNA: TGTGCCAGCAGTGTGGGACCGCGTGTGAACACTGAAGCTTTCTTT; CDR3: CASSVGPRVNTEAFF
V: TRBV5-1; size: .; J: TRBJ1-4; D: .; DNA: TGCGCCAGCAGCTTGGACAGTTCTAATGAAAAACTGTTTTTT; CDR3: CASSLDSSNEKLFF
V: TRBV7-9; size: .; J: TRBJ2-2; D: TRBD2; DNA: TGTGCCAGCAGCTTAGGGACGGGACTAGCGGTGGACACCGGGGAGCTGTTTTTT; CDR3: CASSLGTGLAVDTGELFF
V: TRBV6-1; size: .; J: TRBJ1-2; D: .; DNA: TGTGCCAGCAGTGAAGCGGGTCTGGGACCCCTTGCGGGCTATGGCTACACCTTC; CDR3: CASSEAGLGPLAGYGYTF
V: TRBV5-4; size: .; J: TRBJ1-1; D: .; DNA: TGTGCCAGCAGCTTTCGGAACACTGAAGCTTTCTTT; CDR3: CASSFRNTEAFF
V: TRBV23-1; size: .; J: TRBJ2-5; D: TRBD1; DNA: TGCGCCAGCTCACGGTCCGGGACAGGGTACGAGACCCAGTACTTC; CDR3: CASSRSGTGYETQYF
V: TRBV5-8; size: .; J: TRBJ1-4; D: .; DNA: TGTGCCAGCAGCTTGAAGGTTTCAGGAAATGAAAAACTGTTTTTT; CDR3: CASSLKVSGNEKLFF
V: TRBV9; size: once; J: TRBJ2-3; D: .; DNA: TGTGCCAGCAGCCTGGGGTCAGGCACAGATACGCAGTATTTT; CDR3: CASSLGSGTDTQYF
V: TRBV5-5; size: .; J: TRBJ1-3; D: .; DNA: TGTGCCAGCAGCTATTACCGGGGAAACACCATATATTTT; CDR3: CASSYYRGNTIYF
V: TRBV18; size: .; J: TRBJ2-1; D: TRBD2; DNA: TGTGCCAGCTCCGTACTAGCGGGGAGCCAGGGGGAGCAGTTCTTC; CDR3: CASSVLAGSQGEQFF
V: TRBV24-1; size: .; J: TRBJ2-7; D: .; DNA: TGTGCCACCAGTGATTCCGGGACCAAAGACCCCTACGAGCAGTACTTC; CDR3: CATSDSGTKDPYEQYF
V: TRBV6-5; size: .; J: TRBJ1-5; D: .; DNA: TGTGCCAGTAGACGGTTTGAGGGCAATCAGCCCCAGCATTTT; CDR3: CASRRFEGNQPQHF
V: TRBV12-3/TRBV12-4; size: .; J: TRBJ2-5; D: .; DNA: TGTGCCAGCAGTTCCTCTAGCATTGGGACCCAGTACTTC; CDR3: CASSSSSIGTQYF
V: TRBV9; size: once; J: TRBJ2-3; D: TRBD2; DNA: TGTGCCAGCGGACTAGCGGGAGAAGATACGCAGTATTTT; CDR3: CASGLAGEDTQYF
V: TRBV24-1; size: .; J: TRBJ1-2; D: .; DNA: TGTGCCACCAGTGATTTAGGATCCGGGGGCGGTGGCTACACCTTC; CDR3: CATSDLGSGGGGYTF
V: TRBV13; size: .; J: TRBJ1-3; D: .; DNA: TGTGCCAGCAGCTCCCCTGCCAGGGTAGGGAGAAACACCATATATTTT; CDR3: CASSSPARVGRNTIYF
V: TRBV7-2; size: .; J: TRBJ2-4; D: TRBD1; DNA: TGTGCCAGCAGCTTAAGACAGGGGCAAAACATTCAGTACTTC; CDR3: CASSLRQGQNIQYF
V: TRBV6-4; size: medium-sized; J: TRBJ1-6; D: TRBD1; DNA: TGTGCCAGCAAACAGGGGGTTTCACCCCTCCACTTT; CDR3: CASKQGVSPLHF
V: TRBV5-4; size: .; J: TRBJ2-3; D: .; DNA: TGTGCCAGCAGCTTGGGACAGGCAACAGATACGCAGTATTTT; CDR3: CASSLGQATDTQYF
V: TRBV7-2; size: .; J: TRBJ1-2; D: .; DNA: TGTGCCACTAGGAGGGCGGCAGGCTATGGCTACACCTTC; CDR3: CATRRAAGYGYTF
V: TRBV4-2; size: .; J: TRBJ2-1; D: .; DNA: TGTGCCAGCAGCCCGGGGCCAAACAATGAGCAGTTCTTC; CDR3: CASSPGPNNEQFF
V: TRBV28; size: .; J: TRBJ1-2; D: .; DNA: TGTGCCAGCATCTCAGGAGGCGATAATAACTATGGCTACACCTTC; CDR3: CASISGGDNNYGYTF
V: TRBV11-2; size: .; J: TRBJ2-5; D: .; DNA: TGTGCCAGCAGCTCCCGCGGGACGGGACCGTGGACCCAGTACTTC; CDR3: CASSSRGTGPWTQYF
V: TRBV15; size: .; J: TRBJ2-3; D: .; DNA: TGTGCCACCCGAGCAGGGAAGGGGGCAGATACGCAGTATTTT; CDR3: CATRAGKGADTQYF
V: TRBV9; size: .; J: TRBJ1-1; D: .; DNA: TGTGCCAGCAGCTCCCGGGTAACGAACACTGAAGCTTTCTTT; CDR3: CASSSRVTNTEAFF
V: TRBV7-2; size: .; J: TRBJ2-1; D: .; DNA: TGTGCCAGCAGCGGGACCTCTTGGGGGAATGAGCAGTTCTTC; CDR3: CASSGTSWGNEQFF
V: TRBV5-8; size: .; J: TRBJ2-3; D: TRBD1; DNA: TGTGCCAGCAGCTCTGGGACAGCCACAGATACGCAGTATTTT; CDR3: CASSSGTATDTQYF
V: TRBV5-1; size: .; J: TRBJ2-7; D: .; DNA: TGCGCCAGCCGGAACGGACCCTACGAGCAGTACTTC; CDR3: CASRNGPYEQYF
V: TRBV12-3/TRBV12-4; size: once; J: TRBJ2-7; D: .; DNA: TGTGCCAGCAGTTTACTGGGCGAGCAGTACTTC; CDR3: CASSLLGEQYF